The 10 T cell receptor beta chains given below trace back to one sample, sequenced in a study of blood T cell repertoires in COVID-19 (TCRdb year 2020). The library was obtained by the immunoSEQ multiplex PCR assay. The source is immuneACCESS, and TCRdb retained only in-frame sequences with V and J called. Part of the clones is not carried over; for the studies checked, unresolved V genes explain less than half of this, and the remainder is unexplained. This sample lists 400,000 or so clones; approximately 90% were detected once. The ten largest clones represent 1.1% of the sample. The sample was PBMCs or T cells enriched from blood (not recorded which). These receptors were obtained from a man under 40 who had recovered from COVID-19.

V and J are TRBV28 and TRBJ2-7; weak D call: TRBD1 (6 bases). The CDR3 consists of 12 residues. Germline V gene sequence: CDR1 MDHEN, CDR2 SYDVKM. V was clipped by 6 bases and J by 7 bases, with 13 bases between them. CDR3: CASSKTTGEQYF. The CDR3, as DNA: TGTGCCAGCAGCAAAACGACAGGAGAGCAGTACTTC.

The chain joins TRBV10-3 to TRBJ2-7; possible D gene TRBD1, 6 bases. V was clipped by 3 bases and J by 8 bases, with 20 bases between them. Germline CDR1 is ENHRY and CDR2 is SYGVKD. The CDR3 covers 15 residues. CDR3 in DNA: TGTGCCATCAGTGATCCAGACAGGCCCCCCAGGAAGCAGTACTTC. Its protein product is CAISDPDRPPRKQYF.

The chain combines TRBV3-1 (or the pseudogene TRBV3-2) with TRBJ2-1, with 9 nucleotides matching TRBD2. Germline V gives CDR1 LGHDT, CDR2 YNNKEL (reference sequence). The CDR3 extends over 15 amino acids. After removal of 3 bases from V and 7 bases from J, the junction contained 7 bases not matched to a gene. The CDR3 loop reads CASSQAGGPGNEQFF. CDR3 in DNA: TGTGCCAGCAGCCAGGCGGGAGGGCCGGGGAATGAGCAGTTCTTC.

The rearrangement joins TRBV28 to TRBJ2-7; 7 nucleotides align to TRBD1. J gave up 3 bases and V 7 bases, and 9 bases lay outside the gene matches. CDR3 length: 14 amino acids. Germline values: CDR1 MDHEN, CDR2 SYDVKM. The CDR3: CASNPPGQNYEQYF. The CDR3 DNA sequence: TGTGCCAGCAACCCTCCGGGACAGAACTACGAGCAGTACTTC. Together with reference TRBV28 and TRBJ2-7, the CDR3 gives the full variable domain: DVKVTQSSRYLVKRTGEKVFLECVQDMDHENMFWYRQDPGLGLRLIYFSYDVKMKEKGDIPEGYSVSREKKERFSLILESASTNQTSMYLCASNPPGQNYEQYFGPGTRLTVT.

This sequence joins TRBV9 and TRBJ2-6; 12 positions agree with TRBD2. Trimming cost V 3 bases and J 2 bases; bases outside gene matches: 3. Germline CDR1 SGDLS, CDR2 YYNGEE. The CDR3 loop spans 17 amino acids. The CDR3 DNA follows: TGTGCCAGCAGCGGACTAGCGGGAGAAGCTGGGGCCAACGTCCTGACTTTC. It yields the protein CASSGLAGEAGANVLTF. The complete variable domain, with remaining parts taken from reference TRBV9 and TRBJ2-6, reads DSGVTQTPKHLITATGQRVTLRCSPRSGDLSVYWYQQSLDQGLQFLIQYYNGEERAKGNILERFSAQQFPDLHSELNLSSLELGDSALYFCASSGLAGEAGANVLTFGAGSRLTVL.

A single count supports this clone. The genes are TRBV10-2 and TRBJ2-3; D not certain. The CDR3 totals 11 residues. Trimming took 5 bases from V and 3 from J, leaving 3 bases between them. The germline CDR1 and CDR2 sequences are WSHSY and SAAADI. The CDR3 protein is CASSSTDTQYF. For the CDR3, the DNA is TGCGCCAGCAGTTCGACAGATACGCAGTATTTT.

This clone has a single count. This chain uses TRBV27 with TRBJ2-1; D perhaps matches TRBD1 (5 bases). Trimming cost V 7 bases and J 8 bases, with 24 bases left between them. Germline V lookup: CDR1 MNHEY, CDR2 SMNVEV (reference sequence). CDR3 length: 16 amino acids. The CDR3 here is CASILNQGRSVDEQFF. The CDR3 DNA follows: TGTGCCAGCATTTTGAACCAGGGAAGGTCGGTCGATGAGCAGTTCTTC.

This chain uses TRBV6-5 with TRBJ1-5; D is uncertain. Germline loops: CDR1 MNHEY, CDR2 SVGAGI. This CDR3 has 14 amino acids. With 5 bases removed from V and 6 bases from J, the gap between germline ends came to 14 bases. The CDR3 sequence: CASSPDKLRQPQHF. CDR3 coding DNA: TGTGCCAGCAGTCCCGACAAGTTGCGTCAGCCCCAGCATTTT.

This clone was observed a few times. The DNA for the CDR3 is TGTGCCAGTAAGCTTGCCGGTTTGAACACTGAAGCTTTCTTT. This encodes CASKLAGLNTEAFF. The V call is TRBV19, the J call TRBJ1-1; D is unclear. The germline CDR1 and CDR2 sequences are LNHDA and SQIVND (reference sequence). V gave up 7 bases and J gave up 0 bases, with 12 bases separating them. The CDR3 contains 14 residues.

Only one count was recorded for this clone. The chain uses TRBV7-7 and TRBJ2-5; perhaps TRBD2 as D (6 bases). From germline, CDR1 is SSHAT and CDR2 FNYEAQ (reference sequence). The CDR3 is 14 amino acids. Trimming stripped 1 base from V and 2 bases from J, with 8 bases between. In DNA form, the CDR3 reads TGTGCCAGCAGCTTAGGGGGGGTACAAGAGACCCAGTACTTC. Translated: CASSLGGVQETQYF.